This paragraph covers one T cell receptor (beta chain) sequence. Original processing notes: Scientists estimated how many nucleated cells there were by amplifying reference gene primers. Some clones are missing from TCRdb's copy, which holds only in-frame ones; the method was immunoSEQ multiplex PCR. The D gene and trimming were derived from the DNA, and the V and J assignments and clone size from that table. In the table there are roughly 200,000 clones, about four fifths of which are singletons. The CDR3 covers 11 residues. From germline, CDR1 is GTSNPN and CDR2 SVGIG (reference sequence). Trimming took 2 bases from V and 11 from J, leaving 12 bases between them. This record comes from a study of blood T cell repertoires in COVID-19. Overall study context: Specimens from acute and convalescent COVID-19 originated in the United States, Italy and Spain. In each case, the material was cDNA or gDNA derived from T cells, B-cell-depleted T cells, or PBMCs.

The specimen sequenced was peripheral blood. This TCR was sampled from a man aged 65-85 years with active or convalescent COVID-19. The chain is built from TRBV30 and TRBJ1-2; D is unclear. The CDR3 spells CAWSYIGRYTF. In DNA, the CDR3 is TGTGCCTGGAGTTATATAGGGAGGTACACCTTC. The complete variable domain, with remaining parts taken from reference TRBV30 and TRBJ1-2, reads SQTIHQWPATLVQPVGSPLSLECTVEGTSNPNLYWYRQAAGRGLQLLFYSVGIGQISSEVPQNLSASRPQDRQFILSSKKLLLSDSGFYLCAWSYIGRYTFGSGTRLTVV.